A selection of T cell receptor beta chains follows, all from one sample in a study of blood T cell repertoires in COVID-19. Libraries were prepared by immunoSEQ multiplex PCR; TCRdb keeps only in-frame clonotypes and omits some of them. Seen here are some 140,000 clones, roughly 84% observed once, and the top ten hold around 5.5%. Sequencing was performed on PBMCs or T cells enriched from blood (not recorded which). The receptors come from a middle-aged man with acute COVID-19. Each CDR3 is given with its conserved first and last residue. D genes are given only for firm matches. Rows may omit the clone size; those that give it use once, few, many or a size class.

d_gene	v_gene	abundance	j_gene	CDR3aa	CDR3nt
.	TRBV5-1	.	TRBJ1-4	CASRDFSTNEKLFF	TGCGCCAGCAGAGACTTCTCAACTAATGAAAAACTGTTTTTT
TRBD2	TRBV19	.	TRBJ2-7	CASSTRAGEVAEQYF	TGTGCCAGTAGTACCCGAGCGGGAGAGGTTGCCGAGCAGTACTTC
.	TRBV15	few	TRBJ2-7	CATSRDIGAEQYF	TGTGCCACCAGCAGAGATATAGGAGCTGAGCAGTACTTC
.	TRBV18	once	TRBJ1-1	CASSPLGAGIRAEAFF	TGTGCCAGCTCACCTTTGGGGGCAGGCATAAGAGCTGAAGCTTTCTTT
TRBD1	TRBV19	.	TRBJ2-7	CASSVRGQLYEQYF	TGTGCCAGTAGTGTTCGGGGACAGCTCTACGAGCAGTACTTC
TRBD1	TRBV19	.	TRBJ2-5	CASSQTGVQETQYF	TGTGCCAGTAGTCAAACAGGGGTTCAAGAGACCCAGTACTTC
TRBD1	TRBV6-5	.	TRBJ1-6	CASSWTGLVNSPLHF	TGTGCCAGCAGTTGGACAGGGTTAGTTAATTCACCCCTCCACTTT
.	TRBV10-2	.	TRBJ2-7	CASSEGSSYEQYF	TGCGCCAGCAGTGAGGGCTCCTCCTACGAGCAGTACTTC
TRBD1	TRBV19	.	TRBJ2-7	CASSARDRHYEQYF	TGTGCCAGTAGTGCTCGGGACAGACACTACGAGCAGTACTTC
TRBD2	TRBV7-9	.	TRBJ2-1	CASFGTSGEIYNEQFF	TGTGCCAGCTTTGGGACTAGCGGGGAAATTTACAATGAGCAGTTCTTC
.	TRBV19	.	TRBJ2-1	CASTTSRDNEQFF	TGTGCCAGTACCACCTCCAGGGACAATGAGCAGTTCTTC
TRBD2	TRBV5-1	.	TRBJ2-7	CASSPGRATPEQYF	TGCGCCAGCAGCCCCGGGAGGGCCACCCCCGAGCAGTACTTC
TRBD1	TRBV5-1	.	TRBJ2-5	CASSLGIAGTGGKETQYF	TGCGCCAGCAGCTTGGGAATTGCCGGGACAGGGGGTAAAGAGACCCAGTACTTC
TRBD1	TRBV18	.	TRBJ1-1	CASSPGQEWNTEAFF	TGTGCCAGCTCGCCGGGACAGGAATGGAACACTGAAGCTTTCTTT